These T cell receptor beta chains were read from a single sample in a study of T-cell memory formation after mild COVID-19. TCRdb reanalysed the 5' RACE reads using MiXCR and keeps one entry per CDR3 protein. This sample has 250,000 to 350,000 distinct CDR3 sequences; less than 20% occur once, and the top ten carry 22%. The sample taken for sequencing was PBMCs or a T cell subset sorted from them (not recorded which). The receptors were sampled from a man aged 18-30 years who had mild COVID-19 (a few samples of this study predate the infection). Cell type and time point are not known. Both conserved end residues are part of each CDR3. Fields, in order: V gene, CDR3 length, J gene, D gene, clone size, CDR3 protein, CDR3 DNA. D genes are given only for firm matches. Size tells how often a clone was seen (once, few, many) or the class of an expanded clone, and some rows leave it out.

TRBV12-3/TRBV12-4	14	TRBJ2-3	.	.	CASSHRGGGDTQYF	TGTGCCAGCAGTCACAGGGGGGGCGGTGATACGCAGTATTTT
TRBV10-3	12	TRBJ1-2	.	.	CAISGHSYGYTF	TGTGCCATCAGTGGTCATAGCTATGGCTACACCTTC
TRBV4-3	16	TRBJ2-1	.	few	CASSQNGPLLDNEQFF	TGCGCCAGCAGCCAAAACGGGCCTCTCTTGGACAATGAGCAGTTCTTC
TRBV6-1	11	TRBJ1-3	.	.	CATDAGNTIYF	TGTGCCACCGATGCCGGAAACACCATATATTTT
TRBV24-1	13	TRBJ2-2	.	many	CAAGRTDTGELFF	TGTGCCGCTGGGCGGACAGACACCGGGGAGCTGTTTTTT
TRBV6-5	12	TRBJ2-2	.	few	CASHSNTGELFF	TGTGCCAGCCATTCGAACACCGGGGAGCTGTTTTTT
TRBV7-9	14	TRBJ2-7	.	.	CASSFGGAADEQYF	TGTGCCAGCAGCTTCGGCGGGGCGGCCGACGAGCAGTACTTC
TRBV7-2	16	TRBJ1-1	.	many	CASSRERAGADTEAFF	TGTGCCAGCAGCCGCGAGAGGGCAGGGGCGGACACTGAAGCTTTCTTT
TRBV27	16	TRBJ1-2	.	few	CASSLVGPGGPYGYTF	TGTGCCAGCAGTTTGGTCGGGCCTGGAGGGCCTTATGGCTACACCTTC
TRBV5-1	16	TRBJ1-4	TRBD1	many	CASSLGRGGTNEKLFF	TGCGCCAGCAGCTTGGGCCGAGGGGGCACTAATGAAAAACTGTTTTTT
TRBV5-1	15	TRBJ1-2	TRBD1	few	CASSPNRGTNYGYTF	TGCGCCAGCAGCCCGAACAGGGGGACCAACTATGGCTACACCTTC
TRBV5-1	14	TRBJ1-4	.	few	CASSSAGRNEKLFF	TGCGCCAGCAGCTCGGCAGGGCGAAATGAAAAACTGTTTTTT
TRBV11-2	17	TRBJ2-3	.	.	CASSQKGTVWGTDTQYF	TGTGCCAGCAGCCAGAAAGGGACGGTCTGGGGGACAGATACGCAGTATTTT
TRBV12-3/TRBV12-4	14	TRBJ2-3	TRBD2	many	CASSFGGGSDTQYF	TGTGCCAGCAGTTTTGGCGGGGGGTCAGATACGCAGTATTTT
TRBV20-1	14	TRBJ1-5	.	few	CSARRGDSNQPQHF	TGCAGTGCTAGGCGAGGGGACAGCAATCAGCCCCAGCATTTT
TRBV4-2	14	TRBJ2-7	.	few	CASSQEGGRYEQYF	TGTGCCAGCAGCCAAGAGGGGGGCCGCTACGAGCAGTACTTC